These 13 T cell receptor beta chains were all obtained from the same sample, sequenced in a study of blood T cell repertoires in COVID-19. Assay used: immunoSEQ multiplex PCR; TCRdb lists only in-frame clones, some missing. The sample carries about 410,000 clones, approximately 90% recorded once. The sequenced sample consisted of peripheral blood. The receptors shown here come from a woman aged 40 to 49 with COVID-19, enrolled during active disease.

This clone was counted a single time. The V gene is TRBV6-5, the J gene TRBJ1-4, with 7 bases identical to TRBD1. V was pared by 4 bases and J by 6 bases, with 8 bases of the junction left unmatched. From germline, CDR1 is MNHEY and CDR2 SVGAGI. The CDR3 is 15 residues long. CDR3 nucleotides: TGTGCCAGCAGTTCCCCCCAGGGGGTTTATGAAAAACTGTTTTTT. Its protein is CASSSPQGVYEKLFF.

The V call is TRBV5-4, the J call TRBJ2-7; D might be TRBD1 (6 bases). Germline CDR1 is SGHNT and CDR2 is YYREEE (reference sequence). V was trimmed by 4 bases and J by 3 bases, leaving 14 bases between them. This CDR3 spans 14 amino acids. CDR3 sequence: CASSLGQWDYEQYF. The CDR3 DNA sequence: TGTGCCAGCAGCCTAGGACAGTGGGACTACGAGCAGTACTTC.

The chain combines TRBV6-2 or TRBV6-3 with TRBJ1-4; 10 bases map to TRBD1. V dropped 5 bases and J dropped 6; count of bases not matched to a gene: 9. The germline V gene encodes CDR1 MNHEY and CDR2 SVGEGT. CDR3 length: 16 amino acids. The DNA of the CDR3 is TGTGCCAGCAGTCCCCGGCGAGACAGGGGGCATGAAAAACTGTTTTTT. Translating gives CASSPRRDRGHEKLFF.

In DNA, the CDR3 is TGTGCCACCGATAAACAGGGGATTGAGCAGTACTTC. Translation: CATDKQGIEQYF. The rearrangement links TRBV7-9 to TRBJ2-7, with TRBD1 matching 7 bases. V was pared by 10 bases and J by 7 bases, with 10 bases of the junction left unmatched. The germline V gene has CDR1 SEHNR and CDR2 FQNEAQ (reference sequence). This CDR3 region has 12 residues.

This chain connects TRBV28 to TRBJ1-2; 8 bases map to TRBD1. Per germline, CDR1 MDHEN and CDR2 SYDVKM. The CDR3 length is 13 residues. V shed 4 bases, J shed 8 bases, and the junction held 6 bases outside the gene matches. For the CDR3, the DNA is TGTGCCAGCAGTTCAAGACAGGGGCTAGGCTACACCTTC. It codes for CASSSRQGLGYTF.

As regards this clone: Other DNA sequences in this sample translate to the same CDR3. The V call is TRBV5-1, the J call TRBJ2-7; no firm D call. CDR1 and CDR2 from the germline V gene are SGHRS and YFSETQ. V was trimmed by 8 bases and J by 3 bases, leaving 24 bases between them. The CDR3 has 16 amino acids. CDR3 coding DNA: TGCGCCAGTAGCCAACAGCCGGTACAGCCAAACTACGAGCAGTACTTC. It specifies CASSQQPVQPNYEQYF.

The chain is built from TRBV28 and TRBJ2-2; 11 bases agree with TRBD1. Trimming at V came to 1 base and at J to 6 bases, leaving 7 bases not matched to a gene. CDR3 length equals 17 residues. Per the germline V gene, CDR1 is MDHEN and CDR2 is SYDVKM. The CDR3 here is CASSLFPGQGAPGELFF. CDR3 DNA: TGTGCCAGCAGTTTATTCCCTGGACAGGGGGCGCCCGGGGAGCTGTTTTTT.

This rearrangement joins TRBV3-1 (or the pseudogene TRBV3-2) to TRBJ1-6; D uncertain. This CDR3 region has 13 residues. Deletions cut 0 bases from V and 9 bases from J, with 6 bases between. Germline V CDR1 and CDR2: LGHDT, YNNKEL (reference sequence). CDR3 sequence (DNA): TGTGCCAGCAGCCAAGACCCGTTTTCACCCCTCCACTTT. Encoded protein: CASSQDPFSPLHF.

Only a few counts were recorded for this clone. The V gene is TRBV4-1, the J gene TRBJ2-2; tentatively, D is TRBD2 (5 bases). The CDR3 spans 17 residues. Looked up from germline, CDR1 is MGHRA and CDR2 is YSYEKL. Trimming left V 5 bases short and J 3 bases short, with 19 bases between. The DNA for the CDR3 is TGCGCCAGCAGCTCCGTTAATTTGGTAGCGTACACCGGGGAGCTGTTTTTT. Residues: CASSSVNLVAYTGELFF.

This chain connects TRBV7-2 to TRBJ2-5; 7 nucleotides match TRBD1. The CDR3 spans 17 residues. J lost 2 bases, V lost 1 base, and 10 bases had no gene match. CDR1 is SGHTA and CDR2 is FQGNSA in the germline V gene. The CDR3 loop reads CASSLVATGAGQETQYF. The CDR3 nucleotides are TGTGCCAGCAGCTTAGTTGCTACAGGGGCAGGTCAAGAGACCCAGTACTTC.

The J gene is TRBJ1-6, the V gene TRBV6-5, with D unclear. Germline CDR1 MNHEY, CDR2 SVGAGI. The V end lost 2 bases, the J end lost 0 bases, and 8 bases lay between the germline ends. The CDR3 consists of 16 residues. CDR3 coding DNA: TGTGCCAGCAGTTACAGAGGAAGCTCCTATAATTCACCCCTCCACTTT. Protein product: CASSYRGSSYNSPLHF.

V gene TRBV28 combines with J gene TRBJ1-3; D possibly corresponds to TRBD1 (6 bases). This CDR3 is 15 amino acids long. Per the germline V gene, CDR1 is MDHEN and CDR2 is SYDVKM. V dropped 4 bases and J dropped 3 bases, with 13 bases sitting between them. The CDR3 sequence: CASSYREIDGNTIYF. CDR3 DNA: TGTGCCAGCAGTTACAGGGAAATAGATGGAAACACCATATATTTT.

This rearrangement joins TRBV6-2 or TRBV6-3 to TRBJ1-1; weak D call: TRBD1 (6 bases). The CDR3 is 12 residues long. With 2 bases removed from V and 7 bases from J, the gap between germline ends came to 8 bases. Germline V gene sequence: CDR1 MNHEY, CDR2 SVGEGT. This chain's CDR3 is CASSYGDIEAFF. The CDR3 DNA reads as TGTGCCAGCAGTTACGGGGACATTGAAGCTTTCTTT.